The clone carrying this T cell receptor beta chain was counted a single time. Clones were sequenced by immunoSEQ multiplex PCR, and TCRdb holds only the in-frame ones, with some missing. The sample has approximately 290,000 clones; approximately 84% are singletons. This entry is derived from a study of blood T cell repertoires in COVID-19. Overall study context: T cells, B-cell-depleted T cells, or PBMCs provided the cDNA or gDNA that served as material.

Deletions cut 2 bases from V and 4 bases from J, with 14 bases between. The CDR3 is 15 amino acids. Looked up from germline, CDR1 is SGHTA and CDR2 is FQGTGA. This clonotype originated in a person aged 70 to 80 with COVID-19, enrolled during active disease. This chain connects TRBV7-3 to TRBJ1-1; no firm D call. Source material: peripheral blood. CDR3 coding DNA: TGTGCCAGCAGCTTATTGGGGATCGGGGTCACTGAAGCTTTCTTT. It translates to CASSLLGIGVTEAFF.